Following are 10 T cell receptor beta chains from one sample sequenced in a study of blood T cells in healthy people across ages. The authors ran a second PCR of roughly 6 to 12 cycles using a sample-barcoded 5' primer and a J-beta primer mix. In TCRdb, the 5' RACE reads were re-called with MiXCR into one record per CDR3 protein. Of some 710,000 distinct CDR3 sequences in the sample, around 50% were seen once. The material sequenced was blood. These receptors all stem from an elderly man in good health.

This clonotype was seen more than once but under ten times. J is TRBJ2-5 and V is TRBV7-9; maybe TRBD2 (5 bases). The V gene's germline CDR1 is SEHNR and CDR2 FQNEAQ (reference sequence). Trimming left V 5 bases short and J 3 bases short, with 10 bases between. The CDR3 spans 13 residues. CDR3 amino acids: CASSPIGEETQYF. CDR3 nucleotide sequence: TGTGCCAGCAGCCCTATCGGGGAAGAGACCCAGTACTTC. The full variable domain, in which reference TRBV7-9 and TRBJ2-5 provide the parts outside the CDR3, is DTGVSQNPRHKITKRGQNVTFRCDPISEHNRLYWYRQTLGQGPEFLTYFQNEAQLEKSRLLSDRFSAERPKGSFSTLEIQRTEQGDSAMYLCASSPIGEETQYFGPGTRLLVL.

CDR3 nucleotide sequence: TGCAGTGCTAGACTGCGACGGAACACAGATACGCAGTATTTT. Translation: CSARLRRNTDTQYF. This chain uses TRBV20-1 with TRBJ2-3; D gene uncertain. With 2 bases removed from V and 2 bases from J, the gap between germline ends came to 11 bases. Germline values: CDR1 DFQATT, CDR2 SNEGSKA (reference sequence). The CDR3 loop spans 14 amino acids.

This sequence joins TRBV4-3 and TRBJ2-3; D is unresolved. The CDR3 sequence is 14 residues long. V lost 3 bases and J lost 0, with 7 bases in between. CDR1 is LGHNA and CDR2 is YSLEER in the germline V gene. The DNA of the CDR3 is TGCGCCAGCAGCCATCTCGGGAGCACAGATACGCAGTATTTT. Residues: CASSHLGSTDTQYF.

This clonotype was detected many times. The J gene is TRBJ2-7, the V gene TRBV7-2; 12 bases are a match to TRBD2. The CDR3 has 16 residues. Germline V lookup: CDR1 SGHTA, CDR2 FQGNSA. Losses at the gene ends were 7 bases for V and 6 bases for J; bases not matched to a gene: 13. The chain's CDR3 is CASTETSSGRASEQYF. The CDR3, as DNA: TGTGCCAGCACCGAGACATCTAGCGGGAGGGCCTCCGAGCAGTACTTC.

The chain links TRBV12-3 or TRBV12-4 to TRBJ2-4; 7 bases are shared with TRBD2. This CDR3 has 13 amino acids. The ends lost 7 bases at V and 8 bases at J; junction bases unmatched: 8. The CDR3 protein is CASKSGTRDIQYF. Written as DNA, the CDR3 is TGTGCCAGCAAGAGCGGGACCCGAGACATTCAGTACTTC.

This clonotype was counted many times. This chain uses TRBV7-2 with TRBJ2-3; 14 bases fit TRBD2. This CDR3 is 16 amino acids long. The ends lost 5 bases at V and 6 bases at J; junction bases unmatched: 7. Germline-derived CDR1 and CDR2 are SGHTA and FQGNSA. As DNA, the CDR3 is TGTGCCAGCAGCCCGGGACTAGCGGGAGACACCGATACGCAGTATTTT. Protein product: CASSPGLAGDTDTQYF.

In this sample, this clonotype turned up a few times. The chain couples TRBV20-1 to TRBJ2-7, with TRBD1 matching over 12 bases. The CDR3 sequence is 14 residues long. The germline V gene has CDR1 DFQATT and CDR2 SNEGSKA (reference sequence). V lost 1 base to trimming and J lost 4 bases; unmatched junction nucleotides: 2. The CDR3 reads CSARVGQGAYEQYF. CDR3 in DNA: TGCAGTGCTAGAGTGGGACAGGGGGCGTACGAGCAGTACTTC.

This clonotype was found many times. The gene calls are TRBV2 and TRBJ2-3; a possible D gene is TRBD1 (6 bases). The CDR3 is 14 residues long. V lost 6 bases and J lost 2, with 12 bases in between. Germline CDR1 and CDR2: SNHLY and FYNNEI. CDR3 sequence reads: CASRLTGFTDTQYF. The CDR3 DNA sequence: TGTGCCAGCAGACTTACAGGGTTCACAGATACGCAGTATTTT.

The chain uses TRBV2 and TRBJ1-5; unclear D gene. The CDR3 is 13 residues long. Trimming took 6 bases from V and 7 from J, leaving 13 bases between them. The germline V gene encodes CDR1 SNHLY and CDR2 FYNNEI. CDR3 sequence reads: CASRIRLGQPQHF. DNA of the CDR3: TGTGCCAGCAGGATCAGGTTGGGGCAGCCCCAGCATTTT.

CDR3 DNA: TGTGCCAGCAGCAAAGCGCCAAGTCCTAACTATGGCTACACCTTC. Amino acid sequence: CASSKAPSPNYGYTF. This chain links TRBV21-1 with TRBJ1-2. TRBV21-1 is a recognized pseudogene. The CDR3 consists of 15 residues.